The entry below gives a single T cell receptor beta chain sequence along with its context. The antigen is undetermined. The same CDR3 also results from other DNA sequences found in this sample. Germline assignment: CDR1 KGHSH and CDR2 LQKENI. With 3 bases removed from V and 1 base from J, the gap between germline ends came to 9 bases. The CDR3 is 15 amino acids. The sample comes from a study of shared clonotypes between healthy human individuals. Points from the study as a whole: All-four-donor shared clonotypes had higher generation probabilities than non-shared clonotypes did.

Donors comprised healthy HIV-negative adults lacking recent acute infections or vaccinations. The repertoire was sequenced with immunoSEQ multiplex PCR; TCRdb's copy has only in-frame clones and lacks some. Among millions of clones, just over 90% were seen once, and the ten largest hold about 0.13%. The rearrangement links TRBV18 to TRBJ2-2, with D possibly being TRBD1 or TRBD2 (5 bases each). Sequenced sample: naive CD4+ T cells sorted from blood. Subset meaning: CD45RA+ positively selected. This receptor was taken from a man between 18 and 29 years old in good health. CDR3 residues: CASSPGTQNTGELFF. CDR3 sequence (DNA): TGTGCCAGCTCACCTGGGACGCAGAACACCGGGGAGCTGTTTTTT.